This is a list of T cell receptor beta chains from one sample in a study of blood T cell repertoires in COVID-19. Only in-frame clones appear in the TCRdb table, and some are missing; sequencing was by immunoSEQ multiplex PCR. The sample holds around 250,000 clones, roughly 86% seen once. Sequencing used PBMCs or T cells enriched from blood (not recorded which). Every receptor here comes from a woman between 45 and 60 years old who had recovered from COVID-19. Both conserved end residues are trimmed from each CDR3.

CDR3,J,V
ASSLGGFTGELF,TRBJ2-2,TRBV5-1
ASSEGVRANEKLF,TRBJ1-4,TRBV27
ASSLGGIGQETQY,TRBJ2-5,TRBV5-4
ASSVRTGPYEQY,TRBJ2-7,TRBV2
ASSTPTGTDTQY,TRBJ2-3,TRBV7-2
ASSLFPGGAGEKLF,TRBJ1-4,TRBV7-9
ASSSRGQSTEAF,TRBJ1-1,TRBV6-2/TRBV6-3
ASGLGLAGGPDTQY,TRBJ2-3,TRBV12-5
ASSPSAGGYGYT,TRBJ1-2,TRBV18
ASSYTSEAGYT,TRBJ1-2,TRBV7-9
ATSSGGFDQPQH,TRBJ1-5,TRBV15
ASSSRTALNTEAF,TRBJ1-1,TRBV11-2
ASSLLVQETQY,TRBJ2-5,TRBV27
ASSESPGSYNEQF,TRBJ2-1,TRBV10-1
ASARPGIRTDTQY,TRBJ2-3,TRBV12-5
ASSHESNSYEQY,TRBJ2-7,TRBV6-5
ASSLDTGSHQPQH,TRBJ1-5,TRBV7-2
ASRETSGYNEQF,TRBJ2-1,TRBV2
ASSEPGFWLSNTGELF,TRBJ2-2,TRBV6-1
ASSRDRFSSYNEQF,TRBJ2-1,TRBV5-6
ASSVGQVEETQY,TRBJ2-5,TRBV7-9
ASSSTGTQGETQY,TRBJ2-3,TRBV2